These T cell receptor beta chains were read from a single sample in a study of T cell clusters in autoimmune cytopenias. After re-calling the multiplex PCR reads, TCRdb lists one entry per CDR3 protein, DNA absent. The sample has 3,000 to 3,500 distinct CDR3 sequences; the top ten hold more than 3%. The specimen sequenced was peripheral blood. The receptors originated from a human donor with an autoimmune cytopenia or autoimmune hepatitis (not recorded which). The CDR3 runs from the conserved cysteine through the conserved F or W. Size values are once, few and many counts, or a class for expanded clones, and some rows have none.

j_gene | v_gene | abundance | CDR3aa
TRBJ2-3 | TRBV11-2 | NA | CASSLGGGKSTDTQYF
TRBJ1-1 | TRBV6-5 | medium-sized | CASSRGNTEAFF
TRBJ1-5 | TRBV6-1 | medium-sized | CASSEGSGRGLRNQPQHF
TRBJ1-2 | TRBV19 | medium-sized | CASSLRGNYGYTF
TRBJ2-7 | TRBV27 | medium-sized | CASTTRGLASSPYEQYF
TRBJ2-1 | TRBV20-1 | NA | CSADPQTGTLNEQFF
TRBJ2-3 | TRBV24-1 | medium-sized | CATSDLGLAGEDTQYF
TRBJ1-1 | TRBV19 | medium-sized | CASSIGEVRSGAFF
TRBJ2-6 | TRBV27 | NA | CASSLPGRGTGANVLTF
TRBJ1-1 | TRBV10-3 | medium-sized | CAISGGVAEAFF
TRBJ2-1 | TRBV19 | large | CASSIGAGGLYNEQFF
TRBJ2-1 | TRBV7-6 | medium-sized | CASSLGGLAGVGSYNEQFF
TRBJ2-6 | TRBV5-1 | medium-sized | CASSLVIDRVEAGANVLTF
TRBJ2-7 | TRBV20-1 | NA | CSAPRGQQYEQYF
TRBJ2-3 | TRBV13 | medium-sized | CASSGDRRLDTQYF
TRBJ2-7 | TRBV20-1 | NA | CSATPGQTYEQYF
TRBJ1-1 | TRBV6-5 | medium-sized | CASGPRESLAFF
TRBJ2-1 | TRBV5-4 | medium-sized | CASSSYSHEQFF
TRBJ1-3 | TRBV2 | NA | CASIVQGGGNTIYF
TRBJ2-1 | TRBV7-2 | medium-sized | CASSTPGLYSYNEQFF
TRBJ2-6 | TRBV20-1 | medium-sized | CSASRQQGVSGANVLTF
TRBJ2-2 | TRBV6-1 | medium-sized | CASSGGARELFF
TRBJ1-1 | TRBV11-1 | NA | CASSYGQGVEAFF
TRBJ2-7 | TRBV5-6 | NA | CASSWGQGAGEQYF
TRBJ2-2 | TRBV27 | medium-sized | CASSNRPAGELFF
TRBJ2-5 | TRBV20-1 | NA | CSARDRISRETQYF
TRBJ2-4 | TRBV19 | medium-sized | CASSARDREHIQYF
TRBJ2-3 | TRBV18 | medium-sized | CASSPRLAGLSTDTQYF
TRBJ1-4 | TRBV12-3/TRBV12-4 | medium-sized | CASSYNTDRGLFF
TRBJ1-2 | TRBV27 | medium-sized | CASSFQGYGYTF
TRBJ1-2 | TRBV15 | medium-sized | CATSRDSAGYVNGYTF
TRBJ1-1 | TRBV7-2 | NA | CASSVHRQSDFAEAFF
TRBJ1-6 | TRBV14 | medium-sized | CASSQFARWDFNSPLHF
TRBJ2-5 | TRBV28 | NA | CASSGPSWEKETQYF
TRBJ1-4 | TRBV10-3 | medium-sized | CAISPRGGDEKLFF
TRBJ1-1 | TRBV19 | medium-sized | CASSADRGVAEAFF
TRBJ2-1 | TRBV6-2/TRBV6-3 | medium-sized | CASSYPGLSYNEQFF
TRBJ1-1 | TRBV6-5 | medium-sized | CASSLRPGTSMNTEAFF
TRBJ1-2 | TRBV18 | medium-sized | CASSPQSEGYTF
TRBJ2-7 | TRBV5-1 | NA | CASSPTPSGRAYEQYF
TRBJ2-7 | TRBV27 | NA | CASSLVAGPVSYEQYF